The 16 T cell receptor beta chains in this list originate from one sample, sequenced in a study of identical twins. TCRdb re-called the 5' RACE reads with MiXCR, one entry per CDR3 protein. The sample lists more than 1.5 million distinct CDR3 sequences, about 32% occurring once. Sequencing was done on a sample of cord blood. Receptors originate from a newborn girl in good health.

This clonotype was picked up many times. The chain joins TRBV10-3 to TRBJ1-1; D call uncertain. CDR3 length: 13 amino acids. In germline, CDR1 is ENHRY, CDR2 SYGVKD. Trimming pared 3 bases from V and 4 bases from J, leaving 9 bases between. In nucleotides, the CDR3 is TGTGCCATCAGTGAAGGCGAGATCACTGAAGCTTTCTTT. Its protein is CAISEGEITEAFF.

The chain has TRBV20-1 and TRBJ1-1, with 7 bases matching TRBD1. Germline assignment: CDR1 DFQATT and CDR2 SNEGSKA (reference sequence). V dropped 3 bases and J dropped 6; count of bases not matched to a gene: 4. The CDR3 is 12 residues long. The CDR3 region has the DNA TGCAGTGCTAGCAGGGGGAGGGCTGAAGCTTTCTTT. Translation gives CSASRGRAEAFF.

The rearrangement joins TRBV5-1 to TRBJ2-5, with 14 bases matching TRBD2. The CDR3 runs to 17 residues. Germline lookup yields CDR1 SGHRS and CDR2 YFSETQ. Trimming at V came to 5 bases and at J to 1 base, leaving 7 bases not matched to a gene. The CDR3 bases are TGCGCCAGCAGACTTGGTGGGACTAGCGGGAGCCAAGAGACCCAGTACTTC. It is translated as CASRLGGTSGSQETQYF.

The CDR3 bases are TGTGCCAGCACCGGAAGGGTTCCGGGGGGCTACACCTTC. Its protein is CASTGRVPGGYTF. This chain joins TRBV7-9 and TRBJ1-2; no clear D gene. Germline CDR1 is SEHNR and CDR2 is FQNEAQ (reference sequence). The CDR3 runs 13 residues. Trimming cost V 7 bases and J 8 bases, with 17 bases left between them.

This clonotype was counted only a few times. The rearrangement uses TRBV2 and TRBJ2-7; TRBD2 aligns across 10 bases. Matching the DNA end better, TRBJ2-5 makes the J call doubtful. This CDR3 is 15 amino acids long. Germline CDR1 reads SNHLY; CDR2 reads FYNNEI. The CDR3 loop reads CASRPDSGGPLTQYF. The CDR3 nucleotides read TGTGCCAGCAGACCTGATAGCGGGGGGCCCTTGACCCAGTACTTC.

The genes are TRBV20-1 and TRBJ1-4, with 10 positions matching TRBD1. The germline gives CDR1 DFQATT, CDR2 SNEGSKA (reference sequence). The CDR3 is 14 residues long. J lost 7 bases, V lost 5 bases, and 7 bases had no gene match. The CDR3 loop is CSAFDRDRGEKLFF. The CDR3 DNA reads TGCAGTGCTTTTGACCGGGACAGGGGTGAAAAACTGTTTTTT.

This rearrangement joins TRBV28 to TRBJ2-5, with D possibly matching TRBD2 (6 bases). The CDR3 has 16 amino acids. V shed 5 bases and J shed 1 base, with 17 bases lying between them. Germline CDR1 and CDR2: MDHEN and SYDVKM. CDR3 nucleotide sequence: TGTGCCAGCAGTCCCGGGGCTAGCGTTTCCCAAGAGACCCAGTACTTC. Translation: CASSPGASVSQETQYF.

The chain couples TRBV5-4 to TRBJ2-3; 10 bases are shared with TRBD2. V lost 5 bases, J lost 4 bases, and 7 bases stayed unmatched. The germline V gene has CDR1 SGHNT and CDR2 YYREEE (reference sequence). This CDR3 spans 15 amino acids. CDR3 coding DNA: TGTGCCAGCAGGTGGCTAGCGGGAGCGGCAGATACGCAGTATTTT. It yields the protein CASRWLAGAADTQYF.

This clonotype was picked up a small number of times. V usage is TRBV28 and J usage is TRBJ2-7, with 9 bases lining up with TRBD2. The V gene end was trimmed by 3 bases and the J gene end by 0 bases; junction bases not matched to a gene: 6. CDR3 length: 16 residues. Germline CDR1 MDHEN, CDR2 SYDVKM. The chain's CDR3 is CASSLGYSGSSYEQYF. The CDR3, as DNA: TGTGCCAGCAGTTTGGGGTATAGCGGGAGCTCCTACGAGCAGTACTTC.

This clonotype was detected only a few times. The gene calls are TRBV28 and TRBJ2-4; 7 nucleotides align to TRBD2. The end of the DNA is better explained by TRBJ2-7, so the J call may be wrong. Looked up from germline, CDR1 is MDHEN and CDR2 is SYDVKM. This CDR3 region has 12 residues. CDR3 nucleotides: TGTGCCAGCACCCTAGGGAGGGACGAGCAGTACTTC. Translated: CASTLGRDEQYF.

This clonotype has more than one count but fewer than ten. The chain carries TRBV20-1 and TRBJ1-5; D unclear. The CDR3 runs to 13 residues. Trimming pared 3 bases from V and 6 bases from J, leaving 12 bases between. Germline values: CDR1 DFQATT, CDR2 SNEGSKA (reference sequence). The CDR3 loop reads CSASLSLGQPQHF. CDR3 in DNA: TGCAGTGCTAGCCTCAGTCTAGGTCAGCCCCAGCATTTT.

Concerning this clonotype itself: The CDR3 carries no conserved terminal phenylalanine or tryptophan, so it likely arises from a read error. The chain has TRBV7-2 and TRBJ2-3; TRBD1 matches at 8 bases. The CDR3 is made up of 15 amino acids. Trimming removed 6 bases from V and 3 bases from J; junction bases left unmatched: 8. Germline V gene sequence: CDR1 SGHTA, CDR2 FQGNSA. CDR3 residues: CASRVNRGKTDTQYL. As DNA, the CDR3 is TGTGCCAGCAGGGTGAACAGGGGGAAGACAGATACGCAGTATCTT.

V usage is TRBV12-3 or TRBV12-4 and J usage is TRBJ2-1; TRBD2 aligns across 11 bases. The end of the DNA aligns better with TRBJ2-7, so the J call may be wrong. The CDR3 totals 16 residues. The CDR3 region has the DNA TGTGCCACGGGACTAGCGGACCCCGGTTCCTACAATGAGCAGTACTTC. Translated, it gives CATGLADPGSYNEQYF.

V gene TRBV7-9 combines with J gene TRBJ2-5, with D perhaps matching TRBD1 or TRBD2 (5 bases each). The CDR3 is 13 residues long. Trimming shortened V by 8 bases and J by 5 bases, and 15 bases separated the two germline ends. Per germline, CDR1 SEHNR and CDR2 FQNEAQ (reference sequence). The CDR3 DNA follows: TGTGCCAGCCCCGGGACCCGAGGGGAGACCCAGTACTTC. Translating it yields CASPGTRGETQYF.

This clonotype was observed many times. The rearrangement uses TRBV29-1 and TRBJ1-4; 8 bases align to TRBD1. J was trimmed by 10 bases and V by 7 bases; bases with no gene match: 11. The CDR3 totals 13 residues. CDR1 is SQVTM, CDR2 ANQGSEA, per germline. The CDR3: CSAKAGGSGKLFF. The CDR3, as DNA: TGCAGCGCCAAAGCAGGGGGCAGTGGAAAACTGTTTTTT.

CDR3 sequence reads: CASSQGRDRTNEQFF. The CDR3 DNA sequence: TGTGCCAGCAGCCAAGGCCGGGACAGGACAAATGAGCAGTTCTTC. This chain links TRBV3-1 with TRBJ2-1, with 8 bases identical to TRBD1. The CDR3 has 15 residues. Trimming removed 1 base from V and 7 bases from J; junction bases left unmatched: 6. CDR1 and CDR2 from the germline V gene are LGHDT and YNNKEL (reference sequence).